The 29 T cell receptor beta chains presented below share a single source sample, sequenced in a study of shared clonotypes between healthy human individuals. Method: immunoSEQ multiplex PCR; TCRdb's copy keeps in-frame clones and lacks some. The sample lists 2 million or so clones, about 95% occurring once. The material sequenced was naive CD4+ T cells sorted from blood. Subset: CD45RA+ positively selected. The receptors come from a young man in good health.

Concerning this clone itself: In the same sample, other DNA sequences code for this CDR3. The V call is TRBV7-2, the J call TRBJ1-4; D remains unclear. The CDR3 sequence is 13 residues long. Deletions cut 1 base from V and 8 bases from J, with 8 bases between. Germline CDR1 and CDR2: SGHTA and FQGNSA. This chain's CDR3 is CASSLGVREKLFF. CDR3 nucleotides: TGTGCCAGCAGCTTAGGAGTAAGGGAAAAACTGTTTTTT. The variable domain in full, with the rest retrieved from reference TRBV7-2 and TRBJ1-4, is GAGVSQSPSNKVTEKGKDVELRCDPISGHTALYWYRQSLGQGLEFLIYFQGNSAPDKSGLPSDRFSAERTGGSVSTLTIQRTQQEDSAVYLCASSLGVREKLFFGSGTQLSVL.

The J gene is TRBJ2-3, the V gene TRBV5-1; perhaps TRBD1 as D (6 bases). Trimming removed 0 bases from V and 7 bases from J, with 15 bases in between. Germline CDR1 is SGHRS and CDR2 is YFSETQ. The CDR3 consists of 15 residues. The CDR3 nucleotides read TGCGCCAGCAGCTTGGGGGAGACAGGAGGAAATACGCAGTATTTT. It translates to CASSLGETGGNTQYF.

The chain combines TRBV21-1 with TRBJ2-1; the DNA was not used to check the table's D call, TRBD2. TRBV21-1 is listed as a pseudogene. The CDR3 covers 17 residues. CDR3 sequence reads: CASRVSEGGSSYNEQFF. The CDR3 DNA is TGTGCCAGCAGGGTTTCGGAGGGCGGGAGCTCCTACAATGAGCAGTTCTTC.

The rearrangement uses TRBV28 and TRBJ1-2; maybe TRBD1 (5 bases). The germline V gene encodes CDR1 MDHEN and CDR2 SYDVKM. Deletions cut 6 bases from V and 3 bases from J, with 29 bases between. This CDR3 contains 19 residues. The DNA of the CDR3 is TGTGCCAGCAGCCTCCAGTTCGGGGGTTCACTATTCAAGCACTATGGCTACACCTTC. Translation: CASSLQFGGSLFKHYGYTF.

V usage is TRBV5-1 and J usage is TRBJ2-3, with TRBD2 identical over 7 bases. The V and J ends lost 0 bases and 5 bases, in that order; junction bases with no gene match: 6. CDR3 length equals 15 residues. Germline-derived CDR1 and CDR2 are SGHRS and YFSETQ. Here the CDR3 reads CASSLAPTGGDTQYF. The DNA of the CDR3 is TGCGCCAGCAGCTTGGCCCCGACGGGGGGAGATACGCAGTATTTT.

This chain links TRBV5-4 with TRBJ2-7; D may be TRBD2 (6 bases). The germline V gene encodes CDR1 SGHNT and CDR2 YYREEE (reference sequence). The ends were cut back, 4 bases at V and 1 base at J, with 12 bases in the middle. This CDR3 region has 14 residues. CDR3 protein: CASSAGPPSYEQYF. The CDR3 nucleotides are TGTGCCAGCAGCGCGGGACCCCCATCCTACGAGCAGTACTTC.

The V and J genes are TRBV10-3 and TRBJ1-1; maybe TRBD1 (6 bases). The CDR3 contains 13 residues. V was clipped by 7 bases and J by 5 bases, with 14 bases between them. Germline V gives CDR1 ENHRY, CDR2 SYGVKD. The CDR3 protein is CAITEQGGTEAFF. The CDR3 DNA is TGTGCCATCACCGAACAGGGAGGGACTGAAGCTTTCTTT.

The V and J genes are TRBV6-6 and TRBJ2-7, with TRBD1 matching over 9 bases. The CDR3 totals 14 residues. J was trimmed by 4 bases and V by 7 bases; bases with no gene match: 8. Germline V gives CDR1 MNHNY, CDR2 SVGAGI (reference sequence). CDR3 amino acids: CASTMTGGAYEQYF. In DNA, the CDR3 is TGTGCCAGCACTATGACAGGGGGGGCTTACGAGCAGTACTTC.

The chain combines TRBV2 with TRBJ1-5; D not certain. Germline-derived CDR1 and CDR2 are SNHLY and FYNNEI. V was trimmed by 1 base and J by 11 bases, leaving 6 bases between them. This CDR3 comprises 11 residues. CDR3 DNA sequence: TGTGCCAGCAGTGAAGGCTCCTCCCAGCATTTT. Its protein product is CASSEGSSQHF.

V usage is TRBV9 and J usage is TRBJ1-2; 7 positions match TRBD1. The CDR3 covers 16 residues. The germline CDR1 and CDR2 sequences are SGDLS and YYNGEE. V lost 0 bases, J lost 2 bases, and 7 bases stayed unmatched. DNA for the CDR3: TGTGCCAGCAGCGTAGGCCCCGGGACAGCCAACTATGGCTACACCTTC. Residues: CASSVGPGTANYGYTF.

Note on this clone: The same CDR3 also results from other DNA sequences found in this sample. The chain employs TRBV28 and TRBJ2-7, with D uncertain. CDR3 length equals 14 residues. V was shortened by 3 bases and J by 0 bases, with 9 bases between the two germline ends. In germline, CDR1 is MDHEN, CDR2 SYDVKM. The CDR3 region has the DNA TGTGCCAGCAGTTTTTCATTGAGCTCCTACGAGCAGTACTTC. Residues: CASSFSLSSYEQYF.

This chain uses TRBV6-1 with TRBJ2-7, with a possible D match to TRBD2 (5 bases). The CDR3 length is 13 residues. The V gene lost 2 bases and the J gene lost 4 bases, with 9 bases spanning the gap. CDR1 MNHNS and CDR2 SASEGT come from the germline V gene. This CDR3 is CASSELSGYEQYF. CDR3 in DNA: TGTGCCAGCAGTGAATTGTCGGGGTACGAGCAGTACTTC.

Worth noting for this clone: A much larger clone sits a single nucleotide away, making a read error possible. This CDR3 is also generated by other DNA sequences in the sample. J is TRBJ1-4 and V is TRBV5-1, with D possibly TRBD1 on 6 matching bases. Per the germline V gene, CDR1 is SGHRS and CDR2 is YFSETQ. V was trimmed by 4 bases and J by 1 base, leaving 8 bases between them. The CDR3 loop spans 14 amino acids. The DNA for the CDR3 is TGCGCCAGCAGCCTCAGGGGAACTAATGAAAAACTGTTTTTT. It is translated as CASSLRGTNEKLFF.

The chain combines TRBV29-1 with TRBJ2-7; no reliable D call. Trimming cost V 7 bases and J 3 bases, with 16 bases left between them. Germline V gene lookup returns CDR1 SQVTM and CDR2 ANQGSEA. This CDR3 has 13 amino acids. CDR3 nucleotides: TGCAGCGGCGGACCAGAGCTGAGCTACGAGCAGTACTTC. Translation: CSGGPELSYEQYF.

This chain joins TRBV7-2 and TRBJ2-3, with 7 bases that match TRBD1. Germline CDR1 and CDR2: SGHTA and FQGNSA. The CDR3 runs 12 residues. V lost 4 bases, J lost 15 bases, and 10 bases stayed unmatched. The CDR3 region is CASSSIRQGYYF. Written as DNA, the CDR3 is TGTGCCAGCAGCTCCATTCGACAGGGTTACTATTTT.

This clone was observed once. The rearrangement uses TRBV5-6 and TRBJ2-7; D remains unclear. Germline V CDR1 and CDR2: SGHDT, YYEEEE. The CDR3 is 15 residues long. V lost 0 bases and J lost 0, with 10 bases in between. The CDR3 loop is CASSLAGAASYEQYF. For the CDR3, the DNA is TGTGCCAGCAGCTTGGCCGGTGCAGCCTCCTACGAGCAGTACTTC.

The chain is built from TRBV5-4 and TRBJ1-2, with TRBD1 matching over 9 bases. CDR3 length: 15 residues. Germline CDR1 and CDR2: SGHNT and YYREEE (reference sequence). Unmatched junction bases numbered 9, after V lost 4 bases and J lost 5 bases. Written as DNA, the CDR3 is TGTGCCAGCAGCGGAACAGGGGGCTCGAAGTATGGCTACACCTTC. It yields the protein CASSGTGGSKYGYTF.

The chain recombines TRBV30 with TRBJ1-1, with D possibly being TRBD1 (5 bases). The length of the CDR3 is 12 residues. V was shortened by 5 bases and J by 4 bases, with 11 bases between the two germline ends. The V gene's germline CDR1 is GTSNPN and CDR2 SVGIG (reference sequence). The CDR3 DNA sequence: TGTGCCTGGGGGGCAAGGGGCACTGAAGCTTTCTTT. Translation: CAWGARGTEAFF.

This chain connects TRBV6-6 to TRBJ1-2; TRBD1 might be the D (6 bases). Trimming left V 2 bases short and J 2 bases short, with 9 bases between. The V gene's germline CDR1 is MNHNY and CDR2 SVGAGI (reference sequence). The CDR3 loop spans 14 amino acids. The CDR3 is CASSYIQGNYGYTF. For the CDR3, the DNA is TGTGCCAGCAGTTACATTCAGGGGAACTATGGCTACACCTTC.

CDR3 sequence (DNA): TGTGCCAGCAGTCCGGGACTCCTAGCCAAAAACATTCAGTACTTC. Translated, it gives CASSPGLLAKNIQYF. This rearrangement joins TRBV6-1 to TRBJ2-4, with D perhaps TRBD2 (6 bases). V dropped 5 bases and J dropped 0 bases, with 11 bases sitting between them. The CDR3 extends over 15 amino acids. Germline CDR1 MNHNS, CDR2 SASEGT.

The chain joins TRBV18 to TRBJ1-6; 9 bases match TRBD1. V was clipped by 4 bases and J by 4 bases; unmatched bases: 5. The V gene's germline CDR1 is KGHSH and CDR2 LQKENI. The CDR3 is 16 residues long. DNA of the CDR3: TGTGCCAGCTCACTTGGGACAGGGATTTATAATTCACCCCTCCACTTT. This encodes CASSLGTGIYNSPLHF.

The chain links TRBV30 to TRBJ2-3, with unresolved D. CDR1 is GTSNPN and CDR2 is SVGIG in the germline V gene (reference sequence). The CDR3 covers 16 residues. Between the trimmed V and J ends, which lost 0 bases and 2 bases, there was a span of 15 bases. The CDR3 bases are TGTGCCTGGAGTGTAGTGGGCAGCGCTTCCACAGATACGCAGTATTTT. This encodes CAWSVVGSASTDTQYF.

The gene calls are TRBV18 and TRBJ1-2; no clear D gene. The length of the CDR3 is 15 residues. With 4 bases removed from V and 0 bases from J, the gap between germline ends came to 12 bases. The germline V gene has CDR1 KGHSH and CDR2 LQKENI. Here the CDR3 reads CASSQNSAPNYGYTF. The CDR3 DNA follows: TGTGCCAGCTCACAGAACAGTGCCCCTAACTATGGCTACACCTTC.

The CDR3 nucleotides read TGTGCCATCCAGGACAGAAACACAGATACGCAGTATTTT. Residues: CAIQDRNTDTQYF. The J gene is TRBJ2-3, the V gene TRBV28, with D tentatively TRBD1 (6 bases). This CDR3 is 13 amino acids long. V shed 10 bases and J shed 2 bases, with 13 bases lying between them. In germline, CDR1 is MDHEN, CDR2 SYDVKM. Looking up the rest from reference TRBV28 and TRBJ2-3 gives the full variable domain: DVKVTQSSRYLVKRTGEKVFLECVQDMDHENMFWYRQDPGLGLRLIYFSYDVKMKEKGDIPEGYSVSREKKERFSLILESASTNQTSMYLCAIQDRNTDTQYFGPGTRLTVL.

The CDR3 protein is CATGGGLLTDTQYF. The DNA of the CDR3 is TGTGCCACAGGTGGGGGACTCCTCACAGATACGCAGTATTTT. The V call is TRBV10-3, the J call TRBJ2-3; a possible D gene is TRBD2 (6 bases). This CDR3 spans 14 amino acids. Germline-derived CDR1 and CDR2 are ENHRY and SYGVKD. The V end lost 10 bases, the J end lost 2 bases, and 16 bases lay between the germline ends.

This CDR3 reads CAWSGGAAKLHTQYF. CDR3 nucleotide sequence: TGTGCCTGGAGTGGGGGGGCAGCTAAACTTCATACGCAGTATTTT. The chain is built from TRBV30 and TRBJ2-3, with D perhaps matching TRBD1 or TRBD2 (6 bases each). CDR3 length: 15 amino acids. The germline V gene encodes CDR1 GTSNPN and CDR2 SVGIG (reference sequence). V was trimmed by 1 base and J by 7 bases, leaving 18 bases between them.

This chain joins TRBV19 and TRBJ2-7; 8 bases are shared with TRBD1. V lost 3 bases, J lost 2 bases, and 3 bases stayed unmatched. The CDR3 runs to 14 residues. Germline-derived CDR1 and CDR2 are LNHDA and SQIVND (reference sequence). CDR3 coding DNA: TGTGCCAGTAGTATCAAACAGGGGGCCTACGAGCAGTACTTC. It is translated as CASSIKQGAYEQYF.

This clone was observed a few times. The gene calls are TRBV7-9 and TRBJ1-2; D unclear. V lost 5 bases, J lost 0 bases, and 13 bases lay in between. This CDR3 region has 15 residues. The germline V gene encodes CDR1 SEHNR and CDR2 FQNEAQ (reference sequence). CDR3 sequence reads: CASSPNSNANYGYTF. CDR3 DNA: TGTGCCAGCAGCCCCAACTCGAACGCTAACTATGGCTACACCTTC.

J is TRBJ1-2 and V is TRBV6-6; D possibly corresponds to TRBD1 (6 bases). Germline CDR1 reads MNHNY; CDR2 reads SVGAGI (reference sequence). V lost 4 bases to trimming and J lost 3 bases, with 12 bases between them. The CDR3 is 14 amino acids. CDR3 residues: CASSSRQAHYGYTF. CDR3 bases: TGTGCCAGCAGTTCCCGACAGGCCCACTATGGCTACACCTTC.